The present T cell receptor (beta chain) was sequenced within a study of Tregs in tolerant kidney transplant recipients. Concerning this clone itself: As yet, its antigen is unknown.

The study's findings and limits: Nucleotide sequences could not be compared across some patients' samples due to primer changes. Tregs expanded with activated donor B cells seemed most donor-specific.

Unstimulated regulatory T cells (CD4+CD25+CD127-), CD4+CD25- non-regulatory cells, CD4 and CD8 cells were FACS-sorted from thawed PBMCs. Method: immunoSEQ multiplex PCR; TCRdb's copy keeps in-frame clones and lacks some. The repertoire consists of about 69,000 clones, with 70% to 90% occurring once and the leading ten covering more than 0.35%. CDR1 LGHNA and CDR2 YNFKEQ come from the germline V gene. Trimming took 4 bases from V and 4 from J, leaving 10 bases between them. This CDR3 contains 14 residues. The TCR originated in a human donor who received a combined kidney and bone marrow transplant. Source: CD4+ T cells from blood, taken before the transplant. V gene TRBV4-2 combines with J gene TRBJ2-2; D possibly corresponds to TRBD2 (7 bases). The DNA of the CDR3 is TGTGCCAGCAGCCCGAGGGGGGGCACCGGGGAGCTGTTTTTT. Translation gives CASSPRGGTGELFF.